Below, 22 T cell receptor beta chains from the same sample are listed, as sequenced in a study of shared clonotypes between healthy human individuals. Some clones are missing from TCRdb's copy, which holds only in-frame ones; the method was immunoSEQ multiplex PCR. The data contain some 1.1 million clones, approximately 75% of them singletons. The specimen was memory CD4+ T cells from PBMCs. Subset reported: CD45RA-negative fraction. These receptors originate from a man younger than 30 in good health. Some clones in this sample may be carry-over from other donors' samples.

The rearrangement uses TRBV11-3 and TRBJ2-5; maybe TRBD1 (7 bases). There are 15 residues in the CDR3. The V gene lost 5 bases and the J gene lost 4 bases, with 17 bases spanning the gap. CDR1 is SGHNT, CDR2 YENEEA, per germline. CDR3 region: CASSHRTGGGETQYF. The CDR3 region has the DNA TGTGCCAGCAGCCATCGGACAGGAGGGGGAGAGACCCAGTACTTC.

This clone was seen more than once but under ten times. This chain uses TRBV7-2 with TRBJ1-5; D might be TRBD1 (6 bases). Germline loops: CDR1 SGHTA, CDR2 FQGNSA. The CDR3 contains 13 residues. The germline V and J ends were trimmed by 5 bases and 4 bases, with 9 bases remaining between them. The CDR3 DNA is TGTGCCAGCAGCCGCGGACAGAATCAGCCCCAGCATTTT. Its translation is CASSRGQNQPQHF.

The V call is TRBV27, the J call TRBJ2-7, with TRBD2 matching over 7 bases. CDR3 length: 15 residues. The ends lost 5 bases at V and 4 bases at J; junction bases unmatched: 11. Looked up from germline, CDR1 is MNHEY and CDR2 is SMNVEV (reference sequence). The CDR3 region is CASSLAGVPGYEQYF. Here the CDR3 DNA reads TGTGCCAGCAGTCTTGCGGGAGTTCCCGGTTACGAGCAGTACTTC.

The J gene is TRBJ2-1, the V gene TRBV7-3; tentatively, D is TRBD2 (6 bases). The CDR3 is 13 residues long. V lost 4 bases and J lost 7, with 11 bases in between. Germline V gene lookup returns CDR1 SGHTA and CDR2 FQGTGA. CDR3 in DNA: TGTGCCAGCAGCTCGGGACTCTTGAATGAGCAGTTCTTC. Protein product: CASSSGLLNEQFF. Filled out from reference TRBV7-3 and TRBJ2-1, the complete variable domain reads GAGVSQTPSNKVTEKGKYVELRCDPISGHTALYWYRQSLGQGPEFLIYFQGTGAADDSGLPNDRFFAVRPEGSVSTLKIQRTERGDSAVYLCASSSGLLNEQFFGPGTRLTVL.

The CDR3 protein is CASSLGSTGNQPQHF. The CDR3 DNA follows: TGTGCCAGCAGCTTGGGAAGTACTGGCAATCAGCCCCAGCATTTT. The V gene is TRBV5-5, the J gene TRBJ1-5; D is unresolved. The V end lost 0 bases, the J end lost 2 bases, and 9 bases lay between the germline ends. The CDR3 sequence is 15 residues long. Germline lookup yields CDR1 SGHKS and CDR2 YYEKEE (reference sequence).

V gene TRBV25-1 combines with J gene TRBJ1-1; D is uncertain. The CDR3 is made up of 13 amino acids. Trimming removed 6 bases at V and 1 base at J, with 9 bases between. Per the germline V gene, CDR1 is MGHDK and CDR2 is SYGVNS. The CDR3 DNA reads TGTGCCAGCAGACCTAATAAGAACACTGAAGCTTTCTTT. Its translation: CASRPNKNTEAFF.

The chain uses TRBV10-3 and TRBJ2-7; tentatively, D is TRBD2 (5 bases). Trimming removed 0 bases at V and 6 bases at J, with 21 bases between. Germline CDR1 and CDR2: ENHRY and SYGVKD. The CDR3 has 17 residues. The CDR3 sequence: CAISESIYGVLLREQYF. DNA for the CDR3: TGTGCCATCAGTGAGTCGATTTACGGGGTCCTGCTTCGCGAGCAGTACTTC.

A word on this clone: Other DNA sequences of this sample code for an identical CDR3. V is TRBV18 and J is TRBJ1-1; D gene unclear. The CDR3 has 13 residues. V lost 0 bases, J lost 5 bases, and 7 bases lay in between. From germline, CDR1 is KGHSH and CDR2 LQKENI. Written as DNA, the CDR3 is TGTGCCAGCTCACCACCCGGTAGGACTGAAGCTTTCTTT. Its protein is CASSPPGRTEAFF.

This clone was seen a few times. The chain combines TRBV28 with TRBJ1-2, with 11 bases matching TRBD1. CDR3 size: 14 residues. Germline V lookup: CDR1 MDHEN, CDR2 SYDVKM. Germline trimming cut 6 bases from V and 4 bases from J; bases unmatched to any gene: 4. The CDR3 reads CASSSGTGGYGYTF. Written as DNA, the CDR3 is TGTGCCAGCAGCTCCGGGACAGGGGGCTATGGCTACACCTTC.

V is TRBV27 and J is TRBJ2-3; D unresolved. Germline CDR1 reads MNHEY; CDR2 reads SMNVEV (reference sequence). Trimming removed 6 bases from V and 4 bases from J, with 14 bases in between. This CDR3 is 14 amino acids long. The CDR3 DNA reads TGTGCCAGCAGGCCCCCCCGTTTGGCAGATACGCAGTATTTT. It is translated as CASRPPRLADTQYF.

This clone was seen a handful of times. V and J are TRBV9 and TRBJ1-3; D unresolved. CDR3 length: 16 residues. Germline loops: CDR1 SGDLS, CDR2 YYNGEE. V shed 4 bases and J shed 3 bases, with 17 bases lying between them. CDR3 coding DNA: TGTGCCAGCAGCCCCCGCGTTGCTGAGTATGGAAACACCATATATTTT. This encodes CASSPRVAEYGNTIYF.

The gene calls are TRBV15 and TRBJ1-2; tentative D call: TRBD1 (5 bases). Germline V lookup: CDR1 LNHNV, CDR2 YYDKDF (reference sequence). There are 15 residues in the CDR3. V was clipped by 1 base and J by 5 bases, with 14 bases between them. This CDR3 reads CATSRGEGFFYGYTF. The CDR3 DNA reads TGTGCCACCAGCAGAGGGGAGGGGTTCTTTTATGGCTACACCTTC.

This sequence joins TRBV14 and TRBJ2-3; 8 bases fit TRBD2. The CDR3 contains 14 residues. Germline CDR1 is SGHDN and CDR2 is FVKESK. The V gene end was trimmed by 4 bases and the J gene end by 2 bases; junction bases not matched to a gene: 2. This CDR3 is CASSRGLATDTQYF. The CDR3 region has the DNA TGTGCCAGCAGCCGAGGACTAGCCACAGATACGCAGTATTTT.

Points on this clone: In the same sample, other DNA sequences code for this CDR3. This rearrangement joins TRBV9 to TRBJ1-5; no definite D call. From germline, CDR1 is SGDLS and CDR2 YYNGEE. Trimming left V 0 bases short and J 0 bases short, with 7 bases between. The CDR3 is 15 residues long. As DNA, the CDR3 is TGTGCCAGCAGCGTAGGGGGTAATAGCAATCAGCCCCAGCATTTT. Translation: CASSVGGNSNQPQHF.

The chain has TRBV5-1 and TRBJ2-1, with D perhaps TRBD2 (6 bases). CDR1 and CDR2 from the germline V gene are SGHRS and YFSETQ. V was pared by 9 bases and J by 4 bases, with 20 bases between. The CDR3 has 15 amino acids. This chain's CDR3 is CATQVVSGLYNEQFF. As DNA, the CDR3 is TGCGCCACCCAAGTGGTAAGCGGACTATACAATGAGCAGTTCTTC.

This rearrangement joins TRBV2 to TRBJ2-3; 10 bases match TRBD2. CDR1 and CDR2 from the germline V gene are SNHLY and FYNNEI. This CDR3 region has 15 residues. Trimming took 5 bases from V and 4 from J; bases not matched to a gene: 6. The CDR3 nucleotides are TGTGCCAGCAGTCGTATAGCGGGAGGTGCAGATACGCAGTATTTT. This sequence encodes CASSRIAGGADTQYF.

This chain uses TRBV5-1 with TRBJ2-3, with 11 bases aligning to TRBD2. CDR3 length: 15 residues. The J segment lost 3 bases and the V segment lost 4 bases, leaving 4 bases of the junction unmatched. Germline V lookup: CDR1 SGHRS, CDR2 YFSETQ. DNA for the CDR3: TGCGCCAGCAGCCTGACTAGCGGGGCTACAGATACGCAGTATTTT. Its protein product is CASSLTSGATDTQYF.

This clone was seen a handful of times. The same CDR3 also results from other DNA sequences found in this sample. CDR3 coding DNA: TGCGCCAGCAGCTCAGGGACCTCGGGCAATGAGCAGTTCTTC. This gives the protein CASSSGTSGNEQFF. This rearrangement joins TRBV5-1 to TRBJ2-1, with D perhaps matching TRBD1 or TRBD2 (5 bases each). V shed 3 bases and J shed 6 bases, with 13 bases lying between them. CDR3 length equals 14 residues. In germline, CDR1 is SGHRS, CDR2 YFSETQ. Full variable domain (outside the CDR3, taken from reference TRBV5-1 and TRBJ2-1): KAGVTQTPRYLIKTRGQQVTLSCSPISGHRSVSWYQQTPGQGLQFLFEYFSETQRNKGNFPGRFSGRQFSNSRSEMNVSTLELGDSALYLCASSSGTSGNEQFFGPGTRLTVL.

This clone was picked up many times. This rearrangement joins TRBV10-2 to TRBJ1-4, with D uncertain. The CDR3 is made up of 14 amino acids. V was clipped by 2 bases and J by 8 bases, with 12 bases between them. Looked up from germline, CDR1 is WSHSY and CDR2 is SAAADI. The CDR3 here is CASSEAVPGEKLFF. The CDR3 DNA sequence: TGCGCCAGCAGTGAGGCGGTTCCTGGCGAAAAACTGTTTTTT.

This clone was found a few times. The V gene is TRBV5-1, the J gene TRBJ2-1; 7 nucleotides line up with TRBD2. J lost 6 bases, V lost 2 bases, and 5 bases had no gene match. Germline values: CDR1 SGHRS, CDR2 YFSETQ. The length of the CDR3 is 14 residues. CDR3 DNA: TGCGCCAGCAGCTTCGAGCGGGATCTCAATGAGCAGTTCTTC. Protein: CASSFERDLNEQFF.

This chain uses TRBV7-3 with TRBJ1-1; D perhaps matches TRBD1 (5 bases). Deletions cut 3 bases from V and 1 base from J, with 9 bases between. The CDR3 totals 14 residues. CDR1 and CDR2 (germline): SGHTA, FQGTGA. As DNA, the CDR3 is TGTGCCAGCAGCTTGGATGGGACGAACACTGAAGCTTTCTTT. This sequence encodes CASSLDGTNTEAFF.

This clone was counted between two and nine times. The chain is built from TRBV2 and TRBJ2-7; a possible D gene is TRBD2 (6 bases). CDR3 length: 16 amino acids. Germline values: CDR1 SNHLY, CDR2 FYNNEI. Trimming took off 4 bases at V and 0 bases at J, with 16 bases between the two ends. CDR3 amino acids: CASSVGTPRSSYEQYF. The CDR3 bases are TGTGCCAGCAGTGTTGGGACTCCCAGGAGCTCCTACGAGCAGTACTTC. The complete variable domain, with remaining parts taken from reference TRBV2 and TRBJ2-7, reads EPEVTQTPSHQVTQMGQEVILRCVPISNHLYFYWYRQILGQKVEFLVSFYNNEISEKSEIFDDQFSVERPDGSNFTLKIRSTKLEDSAMYFCASSVGTPRSSYEQYFGPGTRLTVT.